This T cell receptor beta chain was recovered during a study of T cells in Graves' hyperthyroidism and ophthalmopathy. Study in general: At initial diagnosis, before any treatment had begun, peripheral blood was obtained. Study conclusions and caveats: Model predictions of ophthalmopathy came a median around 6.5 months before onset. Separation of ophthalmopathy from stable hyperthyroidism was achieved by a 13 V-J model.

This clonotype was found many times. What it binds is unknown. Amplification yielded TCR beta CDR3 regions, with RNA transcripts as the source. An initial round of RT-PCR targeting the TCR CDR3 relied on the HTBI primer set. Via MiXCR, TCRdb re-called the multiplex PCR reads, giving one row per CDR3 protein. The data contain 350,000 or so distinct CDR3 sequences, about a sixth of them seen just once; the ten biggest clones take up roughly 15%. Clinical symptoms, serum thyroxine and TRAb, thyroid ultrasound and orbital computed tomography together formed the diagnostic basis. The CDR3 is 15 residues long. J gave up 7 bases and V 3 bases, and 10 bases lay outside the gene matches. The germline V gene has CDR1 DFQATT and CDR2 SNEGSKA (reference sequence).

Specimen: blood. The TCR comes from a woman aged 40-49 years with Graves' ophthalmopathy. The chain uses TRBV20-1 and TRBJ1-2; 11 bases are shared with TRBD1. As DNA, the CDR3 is TGCAGTGCTAGCCCGGGACAGGGGGTTCATCGTGGCTACACCTTC. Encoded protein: CSASPGQGVHRGYTF.